This TCR beta chain was recovered during a study of T cell repertoires in aging, cancer and after chemotherapy. Overall study findings and caveats: Median generation probability rose over the chemotherapy interval in each cancer cohort, suggesting rebound thymic output.

This clonotype is classed as medium-sized (0.01 to 0.1%). Its antigen is not known. A mixed TRB-A/B primer pool amplified rearranged TRB by multiplex touch-down PCR. TCRdb re-called the multiplex PCR reads with MiXCR, one entry per CDR3 protein. The data contain around 10,000 distinct CDR3 sequences, roughly 25% of them singletons. Peripheral blood genomic DNA, not sorted cells or RNA, was the template. Germline CDR1 and CDR2: DFQATT and SNEGSKA (reference sequence). The ends were cut back, 2 bases at V and 3 bases at J, with 8 bases in the middle. The CDR3 contains 13 residues. Sequencing was performed on blood. This TCR was recovered from a human donor in good health. This sequence joins TRBV20-1 and TRBJ1-5; D possibly corresponds to TRBD1 (5 bases). CDR3 nucleotides: TGCAGTGCTAGACGACAGCCCAATCAGCCCCAGCATTTT. Translated: CSARRQPNQPQHF.